These 13 T cell receptor beta chains originate from one sample sequenced in a study of blood T cell repertoires in COVID-19. The assay was immunoSEQ multiplex PCR, and TCRdb's table has in-frame clones only and misses some. This sample has 400,000 or so clones, with 87% found just once. Material: PBMCs or T cells enriched from blood (not recorded which). Receptors originate from a middle-aged man in a cohort exposed to, infected with or recovered from COVID-19 (not recorded which).

The chain has TRBV20-1 and TRBJ2-3; no clear D gene. Germline lookup yields CDR1 DFQATT and CDR2 SNEGSKA (reference sequence). The CDR3 covers 11 residues. Trimming shortened V by 7 bases and J by 5 bases, and 10 bases separated the two germline ends. CDR3 loop: CSGTTVDTQYF. CDR3 nucleotides: TGCAGTGGTACTACGGTAGATACGCAGTATTTT.

This clone was recorded only once. The J gene is TRBJ2-3, the V gene TRBV7-3, with D tentatively TRBD1 (6 bases). Per the germline V gene, CDR1 is SGHTA and CDR2 is FQGTGA. V gave up 5 bases and J gave up 1 base, with 13 bases separating them. CDR3 size: 15 residues. Written as DNA, the CDR3 is TGTGCCAGCAGCCAACAGGGTGGGGGCACAGATACGCAGTATTTT. This codes for CASSQQGGGTDTQYF.

The chain recombines TRBV28 with TRBJ1-2, with D possibly TRBD1 on 6 matching bases. Trimming pared 4 bases from V and 3 bases from J, leaving 12 bases between. Germline values: CDR1 MDHEN, CDR2 SYDVKM. CDR3 length: 14 residues. CDR3 coding DNA: TGTGCCAGCAGTTGGGCAGGGGACGACTATGGCTACACCTTC. It encodes CASSWAGDDYGYTF.

The chain links TRBV18 to TRBJ1-2; 9 bases agree with TRBD1. Germline assignment: CDR1 KGHSH and CDR2 LQKENI. After removal of 3 bases from V and 6 bases from J, the junction contained 8 bases not matched to a gene. The CDR3 totals 15 residues. The CDR3 nucleotides are TGTGCCAGCTCACCGTCCACAGGGGGCCTTGATGGCTACACCTTC. Its protein is CASSPSTGGLDGYTF.

The chain recombines TRBV24-1 with TRBJ1-2; TRBD1 aligns across 7 bases. The CDR3 covers 13 residues. The germline V gene encodes CDR1 KGHDR and CDR2 SFDVKD. J was trimmed by 4 bases and V by 7 bases; bases with no gene match: 5. Here the CDR3 reads CATSQDRAYGYTF. Here the CDR3 DNA reads TGTGCCACCAGCCAAGACAGGGCCTATGGCTACACCTTC.

This chain links TRBV27 with TRBJ2-7; TRBD1 agrees at 7 bases. There are 14 residues in the CDR3. Germline values: CDR1 MNHEY, CDR2 SMNVEV (reference sequence). The trim removed 5 bases at V and 3 bases at J, leaving 7 bases unmatched. CDR3 nucleotides: TGTGCCAGCAGTCCCCGGGACAGAAACTACGAGCAGTACTTC. Protein sequence: CASSPRDRNYEQYF.

V is TRBV5-1 and J is TRBJ1-6, with 7 bases that match TRBD1. V was pared by 3 bases and J by 7 bases, with 4 bases of the junction left unmatched. CDR1 is SGHRS, CDR2 YFSETQ, per germline. This CDR3 is built from 14 residues. CDR3 sequence: CASSSGQPNSPLHF. DNA for the CDR3: TGCGCCAGCAGCTCGGGACAGCCAAATTCACCCCTCCACTTT.

The rearrangement links TRBV19 to TRBJ1-2; D is unresolved. Trimming left V 7 bases short and J 0 bases short, with 21 bases between. The CDR3 is 17 residues long. Germline CDR1 LNHDA, CDR2 SQIVND (reference sequence). CDR3 DNA sequence: TGTGCCAGTACCGTTGGGAGAGGAACAAAATCTAACTATGGCTACACCTTC. Amino acids: CASTVGRGTKSNYGYTF.

The J gene is TRBJ2-3, the V gene TRBV30; 10 positions agree with TRBD2. The CDR3 covers 17 residues. Germline V gene sequence: CDR1 GTSNPN, CDR2 SVGIG (reference sequence). V trimming: 3 bases; J trimming: 0 bases; junction bases outside the gene matches: 9. CDR3 coding DNA: TGTGCCTGGAGCACCCATCGGACTAGCGGAAGCACAGATACGCAGTATTTT. It is translated as CAWSTHRTSGSTDTQYF.

The V call is TRBV18, the J call TRBJ1-1; D not resolved. This CDR3 is built from 15 residues. V gave up 0 bases and J gave up 2 bases, with 10 bases separating them. The germline V gene encodes CDR1 KGHSH and CDR2 LQKENI. CDR3 DNA: TGTGCCAGCTCACCACCGGGCGGGAGAAACACTGAAGCTTTCTTT. Its translation: CASSPPGGRNTEAFF.

The gene calls are TRBV28 and TRBJ1-1; D ambiguous. This CDR3 has 14 residues. V was cut by 5 bases and J by 5 bases, with 15 bases left in between. CDR1 is MDHEN and CDR2 is SYDVKM in the germline V gene. The CDR3 region has the DNA TGTGCCAGCAGTAGTCTCGGCGGGCAGACTGAAGCTTTCTTT. It yields the protein CASSSLGGQTEAFF.

The V gene is TRBV10-2, the J gene TRBJ1-4; the D is unclear. The CDR3 covers 13 residues. V lost 6 bases to trimming and J lost 4 bases, with 9 bases between them. Germline CDR1 reads WSHSY; CDR2 reads SAAADI. The CDR3 coding sequence is TGCGCCAGCAGGCGGGCAGATAATGAAAAACTGTTTTTT. This gives the protein CASRRADNEKLFF.

This clone was seen just once. The rearrangement links TRBV28 to TRBJ1-5, with TRBD1 matching 7 bases. V shed 3 bases, J shed 2 bases, and the junction held 4 bases outside the gene matches. From germline, CDR1 is MDHEN and CDR2 SYDVKM. The CDR3 has 15 amino acids. CDR3 nucleotides: TGTGCCAGCAGTTTGGGGACAGTTGGCAATCAGCCCCAGCATTTT. Protein: CASSLGTVGNQPQHF.